One sample yielded the 6 T cell receptor beta chains listed below, sequenced in a study of T cells after yellow fever vaccination. TCRdb itself ran the 5' RACE reads through MiXCR, one entry per CDR3 protein. The data show around 120,000 distinct CDR3 sequences, over 12% seen once. Sequencing used CD8+ T cells sorted from PBMCs, obtained 5 days after the yellow fever booster vaccination. These receptors were taken from a man in his late teens or twenties who received the YFV17D yellow fever vaccine.

The gene calls are TRBV5-8 and TRBJ2-5; D not resolved. Germline loops: CDR1 SGHTS, CDR2 YDEGEE. Trimming took off 4 bases at V and 5 bases at J, with 9 bases between the two ends. There are 12 residues in the CDR3. CDR3 sequence reads: CASSTPPETQYF. The DNA of the CDR3 is TGTGCCAGCAGCACCCCCCCGGAGACCCAGTACTTC.

This clonotype has a handful of counts. The gene calls are TRBV4-3 and TRBJ1-1; 7 bases are a match to TRBD1. CDR3 length equals 16 residues. Germline V gene data show CDR1 as LGHNA and CDR2 as YSLEER. J lost 0 bases, V lost 1 base, and 5 bases had no gene match. DNA for the CDR3: TGCGCCAGCAGCCAAGGACAGGGACCAATGAACACTGAAGCTTTCTTT. It codes for CASSQGQGPMNTEAFF.

A few counts support this clonotype. The CDR3: CASSRIDYNTGELFF. In DNA, the CDR3 is TGTGCCAGCAGCCGTATTGACTACAACACCGGGGAGCTGTTTTTT. The chain couples TRBV7-9 to TRBJ2-2, with a tentative D call TRBD2 (5 bases). V shed 5 bases and J shed 2 bases, with 12 bases lying between them. CDR1 is SEHNR, CDR2 FQNEAQ, per germline (reference sequence). The CDR3 contains 15 residues.

The chain recombines TRBV11-1 with TRBJ2-7; no definite D call. CDR1 and CDR2 from the germline V gene are SGHAT and FQDESV (reference sequence). The germline V and J ends were trimmed by 4 bases and 2 bases, with 15 bases remaining between them. The CDR3 spans 15 residues. CDR3 in DNA: TGTGCCAGCAGCTCTACACGGGCCAGTACCTACGAGCAGTACTTC. Residues: CASSSTRASTYEQYF.

This clonotype was counted a few times. This chain connects TRBV4-2 to TRBJ2-3; 7 nucleotides align to TRBD1. This CDR3 spans 16 amino acids. Unmatched junction bases numbered 4, after V lost 1 base and J lost 0 bases. Germline V gene lookup returns CDR1 LGHNA and CDR2 YNFKEQ. Here the CDR3 DNA reads TGTGCCAGCAGCCAAGGACCGGGACAGAGCACAGATACGCAGTATTTT. The encoded protein is CASSQGPGQSTDTQYF.

This clonotype occurred a few times. This rearrangement joins TRBV9 to TRBJ2-3; D is uncertain. Trimming removed 3 bases at V and 5 bases at J, with 10 bases between. This CDR3 has 13 residues. CDR1 is SGDLS, CDR2 YYNGEE, per germline. Here the CDR3 DNA reads TGTGCCAGCAGCGAGGACGACCTAGATACGCAGTATTTT. Amino acid sequence: CASSEDDLDTQYF.